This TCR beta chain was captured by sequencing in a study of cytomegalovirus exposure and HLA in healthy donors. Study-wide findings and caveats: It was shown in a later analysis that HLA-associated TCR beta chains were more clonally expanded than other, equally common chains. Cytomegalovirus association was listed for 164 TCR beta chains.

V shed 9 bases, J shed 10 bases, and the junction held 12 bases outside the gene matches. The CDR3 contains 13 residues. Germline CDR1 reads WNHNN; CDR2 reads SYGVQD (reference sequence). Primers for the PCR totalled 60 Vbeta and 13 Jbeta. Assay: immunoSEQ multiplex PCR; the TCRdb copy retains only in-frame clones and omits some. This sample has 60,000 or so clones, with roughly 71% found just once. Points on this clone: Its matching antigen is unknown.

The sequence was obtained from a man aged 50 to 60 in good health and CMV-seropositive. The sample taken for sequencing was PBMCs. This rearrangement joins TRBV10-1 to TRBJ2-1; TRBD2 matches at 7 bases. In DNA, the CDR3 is TGCGCCAGTGGTGAAGCGGGAAAGGGGGAGCAGTTCTTC. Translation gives CASGEAGKGEQFF.